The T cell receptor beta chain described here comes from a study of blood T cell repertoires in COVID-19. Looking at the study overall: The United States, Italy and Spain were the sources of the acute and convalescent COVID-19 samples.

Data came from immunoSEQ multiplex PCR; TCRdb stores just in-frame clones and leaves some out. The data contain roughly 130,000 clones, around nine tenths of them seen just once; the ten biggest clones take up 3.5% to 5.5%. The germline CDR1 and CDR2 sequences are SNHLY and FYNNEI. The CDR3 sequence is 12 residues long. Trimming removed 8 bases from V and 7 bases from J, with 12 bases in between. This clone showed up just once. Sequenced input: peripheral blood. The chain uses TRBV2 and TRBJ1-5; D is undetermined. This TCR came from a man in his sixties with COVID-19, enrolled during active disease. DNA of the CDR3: TGTGCCAGCGCCGGCGGTAGGCAGCCCCAGCATTTT. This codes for CASAGGRQPQHF.